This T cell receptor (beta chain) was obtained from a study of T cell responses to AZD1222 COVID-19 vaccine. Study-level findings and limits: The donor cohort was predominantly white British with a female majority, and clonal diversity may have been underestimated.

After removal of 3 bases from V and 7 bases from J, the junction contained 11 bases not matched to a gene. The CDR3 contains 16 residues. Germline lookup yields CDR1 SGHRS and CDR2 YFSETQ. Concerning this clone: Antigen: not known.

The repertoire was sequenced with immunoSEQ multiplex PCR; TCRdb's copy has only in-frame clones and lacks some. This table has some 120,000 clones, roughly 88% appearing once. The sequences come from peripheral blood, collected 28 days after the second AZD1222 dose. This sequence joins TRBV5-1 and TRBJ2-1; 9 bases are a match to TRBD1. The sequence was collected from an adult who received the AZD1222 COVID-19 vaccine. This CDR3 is CASSYDAGTGTNEQFF. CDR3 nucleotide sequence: TGCGCCAGCAGCTACGACGCCGGGACAGGGACGAATGAGCAGTTCTTC.